This T cell receptor (beta chain) was captured in a study of T cells in Graves' hyperthyroidism and ophthalmopathy. This CDR3 is 13 amino acids long. Germline CDR1 reads MNHNS; CDR2 reads SASEGT. The V end was cut by 7 bases, the J end by 1 base, with 11 bases between. TCR beta CDR3 region amplification was performed from RNA transcripts. The TCR CDR3 was amplified in a first-round RT-PCR using the HTBI primer set. TCRdb re-analysed the multiplex PCR reads in MiXCR, keeping a single row per CDR3 protein. Of some 200,000 distinct CDR3 sequences in the sample, about a sixth were seen once. This clonotype has just a few counts.

Sequenced input: blood. The receptor was isolated from a woman aged 45-60 years with Graves' hyperthyroidism. This chain uses TRBV6-1 with TRBJ2-7; D could derive from TRBD1 or TRBD2 (6 bases each). CDR3 in DNA: TGTGCCAGCACCGAGGGGGGTTCCTACGAGCAGTACTTC. Translation: CASTEGGSYEQYF.